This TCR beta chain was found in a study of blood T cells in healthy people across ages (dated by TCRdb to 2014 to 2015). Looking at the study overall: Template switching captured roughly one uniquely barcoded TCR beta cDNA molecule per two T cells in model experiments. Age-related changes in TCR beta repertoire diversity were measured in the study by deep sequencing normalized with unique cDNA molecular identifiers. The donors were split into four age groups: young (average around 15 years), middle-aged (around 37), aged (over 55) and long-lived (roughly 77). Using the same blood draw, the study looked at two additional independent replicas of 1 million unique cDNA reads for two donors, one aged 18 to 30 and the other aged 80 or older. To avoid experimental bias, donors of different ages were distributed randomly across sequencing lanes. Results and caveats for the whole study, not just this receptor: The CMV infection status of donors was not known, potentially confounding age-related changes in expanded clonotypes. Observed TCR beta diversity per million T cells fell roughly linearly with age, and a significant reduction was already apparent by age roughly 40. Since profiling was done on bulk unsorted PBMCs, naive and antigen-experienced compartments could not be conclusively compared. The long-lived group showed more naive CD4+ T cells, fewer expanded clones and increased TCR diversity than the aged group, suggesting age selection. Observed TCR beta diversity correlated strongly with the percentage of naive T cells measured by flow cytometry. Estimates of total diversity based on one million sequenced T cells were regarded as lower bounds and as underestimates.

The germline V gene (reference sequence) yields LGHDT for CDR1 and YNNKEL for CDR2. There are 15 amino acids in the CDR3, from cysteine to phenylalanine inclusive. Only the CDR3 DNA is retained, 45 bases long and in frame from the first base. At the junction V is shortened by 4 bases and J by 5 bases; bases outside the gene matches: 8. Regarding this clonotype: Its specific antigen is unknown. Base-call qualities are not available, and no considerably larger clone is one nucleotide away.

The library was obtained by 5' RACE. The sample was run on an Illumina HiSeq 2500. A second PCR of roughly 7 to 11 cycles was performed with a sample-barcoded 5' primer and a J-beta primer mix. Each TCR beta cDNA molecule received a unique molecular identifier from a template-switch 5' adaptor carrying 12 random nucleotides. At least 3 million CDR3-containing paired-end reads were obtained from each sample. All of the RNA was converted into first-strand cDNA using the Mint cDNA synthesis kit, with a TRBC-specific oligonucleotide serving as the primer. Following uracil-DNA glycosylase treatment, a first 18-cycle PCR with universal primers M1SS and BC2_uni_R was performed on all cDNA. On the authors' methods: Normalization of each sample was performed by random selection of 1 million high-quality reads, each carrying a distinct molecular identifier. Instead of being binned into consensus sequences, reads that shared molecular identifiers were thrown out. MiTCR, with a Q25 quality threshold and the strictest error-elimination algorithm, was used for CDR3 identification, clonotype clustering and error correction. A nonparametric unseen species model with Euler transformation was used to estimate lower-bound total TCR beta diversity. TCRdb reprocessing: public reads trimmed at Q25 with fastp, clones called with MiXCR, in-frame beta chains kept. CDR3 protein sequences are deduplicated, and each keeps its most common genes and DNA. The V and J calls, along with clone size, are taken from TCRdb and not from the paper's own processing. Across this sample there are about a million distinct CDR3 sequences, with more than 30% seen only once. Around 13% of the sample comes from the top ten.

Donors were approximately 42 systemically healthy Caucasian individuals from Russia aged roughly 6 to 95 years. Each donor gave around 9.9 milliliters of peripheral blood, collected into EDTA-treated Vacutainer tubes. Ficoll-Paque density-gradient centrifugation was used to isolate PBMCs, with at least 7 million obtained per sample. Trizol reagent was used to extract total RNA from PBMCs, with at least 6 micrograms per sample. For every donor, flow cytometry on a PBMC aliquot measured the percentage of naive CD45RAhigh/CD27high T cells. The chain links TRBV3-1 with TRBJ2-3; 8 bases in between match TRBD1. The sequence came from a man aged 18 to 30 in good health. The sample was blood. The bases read TGTGCCAGCAGCCCTCCGGGACAGGCCATAGATACGCAGTATTTT. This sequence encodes CASSPPGQAIDTQYF.